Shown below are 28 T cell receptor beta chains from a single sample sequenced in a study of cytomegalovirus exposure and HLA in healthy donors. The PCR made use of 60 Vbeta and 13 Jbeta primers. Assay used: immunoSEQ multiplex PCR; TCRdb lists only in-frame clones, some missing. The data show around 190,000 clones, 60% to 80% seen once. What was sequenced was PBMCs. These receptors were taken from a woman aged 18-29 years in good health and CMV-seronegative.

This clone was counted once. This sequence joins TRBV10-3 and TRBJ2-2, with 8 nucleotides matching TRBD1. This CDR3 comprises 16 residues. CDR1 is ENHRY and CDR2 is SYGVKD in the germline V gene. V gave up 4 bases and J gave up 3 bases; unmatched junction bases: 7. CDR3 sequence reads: CAISARTGIDTGELFF. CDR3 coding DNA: TGTGCCATCAGTGCCCGGACAGGGATCGACACCGGGGAGCTGTTTTTT.

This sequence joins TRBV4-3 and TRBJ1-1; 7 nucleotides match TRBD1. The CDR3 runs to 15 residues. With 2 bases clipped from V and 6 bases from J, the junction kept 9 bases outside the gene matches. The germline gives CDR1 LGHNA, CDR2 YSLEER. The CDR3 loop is CASSQSIGRGAEAFF. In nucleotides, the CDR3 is TGCGCCAGCAGCCAATCTATTGGCAGGGGGGCTGAAGCTTTCTTT.

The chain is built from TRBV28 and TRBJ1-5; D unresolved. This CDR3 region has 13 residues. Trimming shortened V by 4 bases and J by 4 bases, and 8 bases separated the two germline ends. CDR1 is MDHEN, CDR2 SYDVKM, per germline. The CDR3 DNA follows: TGTGCCAGCAGTTGGGCAGCTAATCAGCCCCAGCATTTT. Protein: CASSWAANQPQHF.

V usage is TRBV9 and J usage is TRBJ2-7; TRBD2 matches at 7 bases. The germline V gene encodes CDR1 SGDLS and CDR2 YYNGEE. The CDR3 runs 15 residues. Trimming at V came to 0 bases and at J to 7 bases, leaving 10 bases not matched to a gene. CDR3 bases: TGTGCCAGCAGCGTAGGGGGGACTACCGAGGGAGAGCAGTACTTC. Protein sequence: CASSVGGTTEGEQYF.

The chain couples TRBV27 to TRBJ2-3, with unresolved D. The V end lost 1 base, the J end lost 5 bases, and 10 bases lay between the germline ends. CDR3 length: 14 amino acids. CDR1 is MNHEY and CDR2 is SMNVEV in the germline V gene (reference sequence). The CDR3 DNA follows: TGTGCCAGCAGTTTATTTCCGCCCGGAGATACGCAGTATTTT. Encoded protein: CASSLFPPGDTQYF.

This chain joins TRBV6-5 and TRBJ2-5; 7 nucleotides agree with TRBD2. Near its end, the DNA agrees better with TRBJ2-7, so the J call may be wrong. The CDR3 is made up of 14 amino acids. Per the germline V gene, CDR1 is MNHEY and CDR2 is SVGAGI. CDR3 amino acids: CASSYSGTTYEQYF. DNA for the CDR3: TGTGCCAGCAGTTACTCGGGGACTACCTACGAGCAGTACTTC.

This CDR3 reads CASSPLDRGNTEAFF. In nucleotides, the CDR3 is TGTGCCAGCAGTCCCTTGGACAGGGGAAACACTGAAGCTTTCTTT. The rearrangement joins TRBV6-5 to TRBJ1-1; TRBD1 agrees at 9 bases. The CDR3 runs 15 residues. In germline, CDR1 is MNHEY, CDR2 SVGAGI. Losses at the gene ends were 5 bases for V and 2 bases for J; bases not matched to a gene: 6.

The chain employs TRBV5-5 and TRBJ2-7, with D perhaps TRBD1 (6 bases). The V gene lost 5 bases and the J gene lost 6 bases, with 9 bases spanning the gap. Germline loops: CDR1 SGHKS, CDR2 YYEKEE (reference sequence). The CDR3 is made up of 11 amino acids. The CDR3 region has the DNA TGTGCCAGCAGGAAGGGGGTCGAGCAGTACTTC. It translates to CASRKGVEQYF.

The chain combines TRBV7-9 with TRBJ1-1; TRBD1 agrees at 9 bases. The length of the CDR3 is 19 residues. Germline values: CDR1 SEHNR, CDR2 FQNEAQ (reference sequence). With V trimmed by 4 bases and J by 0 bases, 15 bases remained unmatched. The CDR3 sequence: CASSSQRDRVRGMNTEAFF. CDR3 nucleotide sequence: TGTGCCAGCAGCTCCCAACGGGACAGGGTAAGGGGGATGAACACTGAAGCTTTCTTT.

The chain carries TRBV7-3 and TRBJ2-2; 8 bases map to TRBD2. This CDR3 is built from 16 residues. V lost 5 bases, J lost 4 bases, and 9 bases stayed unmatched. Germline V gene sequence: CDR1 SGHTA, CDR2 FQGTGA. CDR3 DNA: TGTGCCAGCAGCCCCGGGAGGGAGGGTGGCACCGGGGAGCTGTTTTTT. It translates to CASSPGREGGTGELFF.

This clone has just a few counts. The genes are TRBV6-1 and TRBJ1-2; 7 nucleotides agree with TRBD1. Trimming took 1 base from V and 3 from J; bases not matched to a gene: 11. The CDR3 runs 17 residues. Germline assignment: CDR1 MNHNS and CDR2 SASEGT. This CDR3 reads CASSEVGFTGTDYGYTF. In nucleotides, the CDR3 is TGTGCCAGCAGTGAAGTGGGATTTACCGGGACAGACTATGGCTACACCTTC.

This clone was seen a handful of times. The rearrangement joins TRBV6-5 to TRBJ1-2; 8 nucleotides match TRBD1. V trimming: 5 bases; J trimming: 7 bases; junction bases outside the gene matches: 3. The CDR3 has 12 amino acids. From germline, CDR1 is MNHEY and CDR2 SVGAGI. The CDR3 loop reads CASSLRGLGYTF. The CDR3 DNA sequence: TGTGCCAGCAGTCTCAGGGGGCTTGGCTACACCTTC.

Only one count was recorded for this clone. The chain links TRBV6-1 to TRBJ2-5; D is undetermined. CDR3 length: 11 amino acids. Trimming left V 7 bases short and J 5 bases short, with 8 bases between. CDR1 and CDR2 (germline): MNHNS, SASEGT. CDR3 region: CASTQMETQYF. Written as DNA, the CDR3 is TGTGCCAGCACCCAAATGGAGACCCAGTACTTC.

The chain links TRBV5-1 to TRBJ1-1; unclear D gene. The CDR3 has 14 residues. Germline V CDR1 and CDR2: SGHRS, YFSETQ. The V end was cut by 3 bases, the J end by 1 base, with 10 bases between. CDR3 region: CASSSYSRNTEAFF. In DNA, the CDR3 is TGCGCCAGCAGCTCATACTCAAGGAACACTGAAGCTTTCTTT.

The CDR3 here is CASSVGVSGGKNNEQFF. The CDR3 nucleotides are TGTGCCAGCAGTGTAGGGGTTAGCGGGGGGAAAAACAATGAGCAGTTCTTC. This sequence joins TRBV6-1 and TRBJ2-1; TRBD2 aligns across 10 bases. With 4 bases clipped from V and 5 bases from J, the junction kept 11 bases outside the gene matches. This CDR3 region has 17 residues. The germline CDR1 and CDR2 sequences are MNHNS and SASEGT.

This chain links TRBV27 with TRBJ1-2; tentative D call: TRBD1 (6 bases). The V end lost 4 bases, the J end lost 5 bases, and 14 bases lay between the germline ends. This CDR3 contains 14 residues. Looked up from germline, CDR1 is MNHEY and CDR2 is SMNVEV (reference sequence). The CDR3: CASSSPDSVYGYTF. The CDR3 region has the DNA TGTGCCAGCAGTTCCCCGGACAGCGTATATGGCTACACCTTC.

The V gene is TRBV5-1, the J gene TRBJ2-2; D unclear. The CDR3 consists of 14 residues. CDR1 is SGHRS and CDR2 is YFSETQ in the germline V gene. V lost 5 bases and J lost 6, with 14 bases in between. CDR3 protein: CASSLTSTPGELFF. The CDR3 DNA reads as TGCGCCAGCAGTTTAACGTCAACACCCGGGGAGCTGTTTTTT.

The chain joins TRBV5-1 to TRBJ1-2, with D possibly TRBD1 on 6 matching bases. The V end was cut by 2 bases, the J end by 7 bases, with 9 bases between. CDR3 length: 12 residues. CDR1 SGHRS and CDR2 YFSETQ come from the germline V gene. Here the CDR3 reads CASSLQGFGYTF. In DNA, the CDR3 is TGCGCCAGCAGCTTACAGGGATTTGGCTACACCTTC.

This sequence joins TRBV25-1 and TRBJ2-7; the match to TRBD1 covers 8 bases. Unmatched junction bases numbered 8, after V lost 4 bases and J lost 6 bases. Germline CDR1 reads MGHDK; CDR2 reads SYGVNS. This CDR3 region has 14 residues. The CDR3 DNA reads TGTGCCAGCAGTGTAGGAACAGGGGGTTTCGAGCAGTACTTC. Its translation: CASSVGTGGFEQYF.

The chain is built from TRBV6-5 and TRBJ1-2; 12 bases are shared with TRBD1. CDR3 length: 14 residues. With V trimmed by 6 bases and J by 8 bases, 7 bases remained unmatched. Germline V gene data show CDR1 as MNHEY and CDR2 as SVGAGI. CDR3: CASRPGQGARGYTF. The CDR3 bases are TGTGCCAGCAGGCCGGGACAGGGGGCGCGAGGCTACACCTTC.

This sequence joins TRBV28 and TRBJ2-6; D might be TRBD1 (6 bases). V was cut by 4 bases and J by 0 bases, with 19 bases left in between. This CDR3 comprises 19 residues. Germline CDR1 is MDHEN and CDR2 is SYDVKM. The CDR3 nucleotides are TGTGCCAGCAGTTCGTTCGTGACAGGCCCAAGCTCTGGGGCCAACGTCCTGACTTTC. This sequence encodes CASSSFVTGPSSGANVLTF.

CDR3 DNA sequence: TGTGCCAGCAGTTCTACAGGGACTACCCAGCCCCAGCATTTT. This gives the protein CASSSTGTTQPQHF. This chain links TRBV27 with TRBJ1-5, with D possibly matching TRBD1 (6 bases). The ends were cut back, 4 bases at V and 7 bases at J, with 14 bases in the middle. Germline CDR1 reads MNHEY; CDR2 reads SMNVEV (reference sequence). The CDR3 has 14 residues.

The CDR3 nucleotides are TGTGCCAGCAGCCCGCCGATGGCAGTTGAGCAGTACTTC. It translates to CASSPPMAVEQYF. V and J are TRBV5-6 and TRBJ2-7, with D unclear. Trimming cost V 4 bases and J 7 bases, with 15 bases left between them. This CDR3 contains 13 residues. Germline CDR1 is SGHDT and CDR2 is YYEEEE. The complete variable domain, with remaining parts taken from reference TRBV5-6 and TRBJ2-7, reads DAGVTQSPTHLIKTRGQQVTLRCSPKSGHDTVSWYQQALGQGPQFIFQYYEEEERQRGNFPDRFSGHQFPNYSSELNVNALLLGDSALYLCASSPPMAVEQYFGPGTRLTVT.

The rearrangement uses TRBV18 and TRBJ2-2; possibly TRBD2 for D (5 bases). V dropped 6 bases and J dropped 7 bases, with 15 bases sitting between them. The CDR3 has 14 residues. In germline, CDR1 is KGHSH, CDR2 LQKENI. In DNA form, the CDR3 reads TGTGCCAGCTCCTCCAAAGAGGGCGGCGGGGAGCTGTTTTTT. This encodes CASSSKEGGGELFF.

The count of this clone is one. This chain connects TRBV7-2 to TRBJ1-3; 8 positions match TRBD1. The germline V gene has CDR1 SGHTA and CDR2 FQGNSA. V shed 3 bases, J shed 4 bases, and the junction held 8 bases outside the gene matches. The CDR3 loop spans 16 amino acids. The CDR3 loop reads CASSFLPGQVGNTIYF. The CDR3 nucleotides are TGTGCCAGCAGCTTTCTACCGGGACAGGTGGGAAACACCATATATTTT.

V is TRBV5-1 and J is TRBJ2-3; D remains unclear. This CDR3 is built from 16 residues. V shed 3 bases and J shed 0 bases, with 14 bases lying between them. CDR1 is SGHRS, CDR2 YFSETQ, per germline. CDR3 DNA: TGCGCCAGCAGCTCTGGGCTCCTGTTTAGCACAGATACGCAGTATTTT. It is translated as CASSSGLLFSTDTQYF.

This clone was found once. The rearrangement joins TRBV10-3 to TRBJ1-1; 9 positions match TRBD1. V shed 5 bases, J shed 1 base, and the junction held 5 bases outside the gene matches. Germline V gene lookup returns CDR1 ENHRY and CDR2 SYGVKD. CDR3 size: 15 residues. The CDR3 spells CAISPQGQGNTEAFF. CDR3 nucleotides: TGTGCCATCAGTCCGCAGGGACAGGGGAACACTGAAGCTTTCTTT.

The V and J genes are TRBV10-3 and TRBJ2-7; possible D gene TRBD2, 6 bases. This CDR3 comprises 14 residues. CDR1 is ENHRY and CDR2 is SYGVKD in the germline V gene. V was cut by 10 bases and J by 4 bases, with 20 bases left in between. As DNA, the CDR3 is TGTGCCACGCAAACTAGGATCGGAGGGTACGAGCAGTACTTC. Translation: CATQTRIGGYEQYF.